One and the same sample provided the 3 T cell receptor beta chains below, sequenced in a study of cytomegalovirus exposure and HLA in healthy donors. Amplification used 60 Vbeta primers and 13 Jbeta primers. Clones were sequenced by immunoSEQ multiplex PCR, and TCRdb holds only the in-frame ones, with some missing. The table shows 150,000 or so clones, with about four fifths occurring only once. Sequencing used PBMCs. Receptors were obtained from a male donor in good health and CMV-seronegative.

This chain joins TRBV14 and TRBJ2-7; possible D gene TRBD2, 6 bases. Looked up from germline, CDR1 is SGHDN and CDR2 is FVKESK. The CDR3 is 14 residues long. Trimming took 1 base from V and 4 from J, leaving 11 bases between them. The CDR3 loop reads CASSQGLGGYEQYF. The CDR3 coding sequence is TGTGCCAGCAGCCAAGGATTAGGAGGGTACGAGCAGTACTTC.

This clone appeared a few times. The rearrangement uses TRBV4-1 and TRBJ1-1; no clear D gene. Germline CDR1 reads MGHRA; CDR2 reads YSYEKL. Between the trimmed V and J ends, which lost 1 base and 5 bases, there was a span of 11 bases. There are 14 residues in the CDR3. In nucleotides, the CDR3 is TGCGCCAGCAGCCAAGGTCATCTAGAGACTGAAGCTTTCTTT. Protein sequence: CASSQGHLETEAFF.

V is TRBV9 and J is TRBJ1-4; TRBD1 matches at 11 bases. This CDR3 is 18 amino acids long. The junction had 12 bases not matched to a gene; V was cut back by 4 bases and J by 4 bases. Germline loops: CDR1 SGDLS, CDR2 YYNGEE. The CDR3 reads CASSPSVGQGAGNEKLFF. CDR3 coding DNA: TGTGCCAGCAGCCCGAGTGTAGGACAGGGGGCAGGTAATGAAAAACTGTTTTTT.